The table lists the clone carrying this T cell receptor beta chain with a few counts. Sequenced by immunoSEQ multiplex PCR; TCRdb stores in-frame clones only, minus some. The data hold about 190,000 clones, with about 89% observed a single time. The V gene's germline CDR1 is SGHTA and CDR2 FQGTGA. The CDR3 loop spans 14 amino acids. V was trimmed by 5 bases and J by 0 bases, leaving 9 bases between them. The sample is drawn from a study of control samples from healthy donors and cancer patients. This clonotype was obtained from a young man in good health. Sequencing was carried out using blood. The rearrangement joins TRBV7-3 to TRBJ2-3; D might be TRBD1 (6 bases). The CDR3 loop is CASSTGHSTDTQYF. CDR3 bases: TGTGCCAGCAGCACGGGACATAGCACAGATACGCAGTATTTT.